These T cell receptor beta chains were read from a single sample in a study of spatial heterogeneity in lung cancer. TCRdb recomputed calls from the 5' RACE reads with MiXCR, one row per CDR3 protein. The table shows over 15,000 distinct CDR3 sequences, with roughly 6% occurring only once. The material was lung tumor tissue, obtained at surgery. These receptors were obtained from a female donor with early-stage non-small cell lung cancer. Both conserved end residues are part of each CDR3. The order of the fields is D gene, V gene, J gene, clone size, CDR3 protein, CDR3 DNA. A D gene is named only where the DNA matches it firmly. Where a row states a size, it is once, few, many or the class of an expanded clone; other rows omit it.

D gene: .; V gene: TRBV18; J gene: TRBJ1-3; clone size: many; CDR3 protein: CASSGADNTIYF; CDR3 DNA: TGTGCCAGCTCAGGCGCAGATAACACCATATATTTT
D gene: TRBD1; V gene: TRBV6-6; J gene: TRBJ1-3; clone size: many; CDR3 protein: CASSPRTGSSGNTIYF; CDR3 DNA: TGTGCCAGCAGTCCGAGGACAGGCTCCTCTGGAAACACCATATATTTT
D gene: TRBD2; V gene: TRBV20-1; J gene: TRBJ2-7; clone size: many; CDR3 protein: CSARGVAGGPGMNEQYF; CDR3 DNA: TGCAGTGCTAGAGGGGTAGCGGGAGGGCCTGGAATGAACGAGCAGTACTTC
D gene: .; V gene: TRBV6-2/TRBV6-3; J gene: TRBJ2-7; clone size: medium-sized; CDR3 protein: CASSYTTYEQYF; CDR3 DNA: TGTGCCAGCAGTTACACCACCTACGAGCAGTACTTC
D gene: .; V gene: TRBV20-1; J gene: TRBJ2-7; clone size: many; CDR3 protein: CSASGAGPTYEQYF; CDR3 DNA: TGCAGTGCTAGTGGGGCAGGGCCCACCTACGAGCAGTACTTC
D gene: TRBD2; V gene: TRBV7-9; J gene: TRBJ2-2; clone size: many; CDR3 protein: CASSMGGRRNTGELFF; CDR3 DNA: TGTGCCAGCAGTATGGGCGGGAGAAGGAACACCGGGGAGCTGTTTTTT
D gene: .; V gene: TRBV10-2; J gene: TRBJ1-5; clone size: many; CDR3 protein: CASSERRVGQPQHF; CDR3 DNA: TGCGCCAGCAGTGAGAGGAGGGTCGGTCAGCCCCAGCATTTT
D gene: .; V gene: TRBV7-2; J gene: TRBJ2-6; clone size: many; CDR3 protein: CASSLYGSGANVLTF; CDR3 DNA: TGTGCCAGCAGCTTATACGGGTCTGGGGCCAACGTCCTGACTTTC
D gene: .; V gene: TRBV9; J gene: TRBJ1-1; clone size: many; CDR3 protein: CASSVDVNTEAFF; CDR3 DNA: TGTGCCAGCAGCGTTGACGTGAACACTGAAGCTTTCTTT
D gene: TRBD1; V gene: TRBV20-1; J gene: TRBJ1-6; clone size: many; CDR3 protein: CSARDRAGGESPLHF; CDR3 DNA: TGCAGTGCTAGAGATCGGGCAGGGGGTGAATCACCCCTCCACTTT
D gene: TRBD2; V gene: TRBV6-2/TRBV6-3; J gene: TRBJ2-5; clone size: .; CDR3 protein: CASSYGGPSGPWETQYF; CDR3 DNA: TGTGCCAGCAGTTACGGCGGCCCTAGCGGGCCCTGGGAGACCCAGTACTTC
D gene: TRBD2; V gene: TRBV7-9; J gene: TRBJ2-7; clone size: .; CDR3 protein: CASSHRPGLGSYEQYF; CDR3 DNA: TGTGCCAGCAGCCACCGCCCGGGACTAGGGAGCTACGAGCAGTACTTC
D gene: .; V gene: TRBV12-3/TRBV12-4; J gene: TRBJ2-3; clone size: many; CDR3 protein: CASSLDNSRTDTQYF; CDR3 DNA: TGTGCCAGCAGTTTAGATAACTCCCGCACAGATACGCAGTATTTT
D gene: .; V gene: TRBV2; J gene: TRBJ2-3; clone size: many; CDR3 protein: CASNPRTSTDTQYF; CDR3 DNA: TGTGCCAGCAATCCTAGGACTAGCACAGATACGCAGTATTTT
D gene: TRBD2; V gene: TRBV28; J gene: TRBJ2-5; clone size: many; CDR3 protein: CASSSLAENQETQYF; CDR3 DNA: TGTGCCAGCAGTTCTCTAGCGGAAAACCAAGAGACCCAGTACTTC
D gene: .; V gene: TRBV19; J gene: TRBJ2-3; clone size: many; CDR3 protein: CASSIDTSSTDTQYF; CDR3 DNA: TGTGCCAGTAGTATCGACACTTCTAGCACAGATACGCAGTATTTT
D gene: .; V gene: TRBV12-3/TRBV12-4; J gene: TRBJ2-4; clone size: .; CDR3 protein: CASSLGLAKNIQYF; CDR3 DNA: TGTGCCAGCAGTTTAGGGTTAGCCAAAAACATTCAGTACTTC
D gene: TRBD2; V gene: TRBV12-3/TRBV12-4; J gene: TRBJ2-1; clone size: .; CDR3 protein: CASRLLAGDYNEQFF; CDR3 DNA: TGTGCCAGCAGATTACTAGCGGGAGACTACAATGAGCAGTTCTTC
D gene: TRBD1; V gene: TRBV7-3; J gene: TRBJ2-5; clone size: many; CDR3 protein: CASSFAGTGGLETQYF; CDR3 DNA: TGTGCCAGCAGCTTCGCCGGGACAGGGGGCCTAGAGACCCAGTACTTC
D gene: TRBD1; V gene: TRBV27; J gene: TRBJ2-1; clone size: many; CDR3 protein: CASSGQGNEQFF; CDR3 DNA: TGTGCCAGCAGCGGACAGGGAAATGAGCAGTTCTTC
D gene: .; V gene: TRBV27; J gene: TRBJ2-7; clone size: many; CDR3 protein: CASSPPGESYYEQYF; CDR3 DNA: TGTGCCAGCAGTCCTCCGGGAGAGTCGTACTACGAGCAGTACTTC
D gene: .; V gene: TRBV27; J gene: TRBJ2-7; clone size: many; CDR3 protein: CASSPRLSYEQYF; CDR3 DNA: TGTGCCAGCAGTCCCCGTCTTTCCTACGAGCAGTACTTC
D gene: .; V gene: TRBV4-2; J gene: TRBJ2-2; clone size: many; CDR3 protein: CASSQVKGYTGELFF; CDR3 DNA: TGTGCCAGCAGCCAAGTTAAGGGTTACACCGGGGAGCTGTTTTTT
D gene: TRBD1; V gene: TRBV15; J gene: TRBJ2-2; clone size: medium-sized; CDR3 protein: CATSRPTGGPAGELFF; CDR3 DNA: TGTGCCACCAGCAGGCCGACAGGGGGTCCAGCCGGGGAGCTGTTTTTT
D gene: .; V gene: TRBV4-2; J gene: TRBJ2-1; clone size: many; CDR3 protein: CASSQEDSYNEQFF; CDR3 DNA: TGTGCCAGCAGCCAAGAGGATTCCTACAATGAGCAGTTCTTC
D gene: .; V gene: TRBV19; J gene: TRBJ2-1; clone size: .; CDR3 protein: CASRWIGSSYNEQFF; CDR3 DNA: TGTGCCAGTAGATGGATAGGGAGCTCCTACAATGAGCAGTTCTTC
D gene: .; V gene: TRBV12-3/TRBV12-4; J gene: TRBJ1-5; clone size: .; CDR3 protein: CASSLHRAPSQPQHF; CDR3 DNA: TGTGCCAGCAGTCTCCACCGCGCGCCTTCTCAGCCCCAGCATTTT
D gene: TRBD2; V gene: TRBV4-2; J gene: TRBJ2-7; clone size: many; CDR3 protein: CASSPLAGDGYEQYF; CDR3 DNA: TGTGCCAGCAGCCCATTAGCGGGAGATGGTTACGAGCAGTACTTC
D gene: TRBD1; V gene: TRBV7-8; J gene: TRBJ2-5; clone size: many; CDR3 protein: CASSGRDRQETQYF; CDR3 DNA: TGTGCCAGCAGCGGACGGGACAGGCAAGAGACCCAGTACTTC
D gene: .; V gene: TRBV7-6; J gene: TRBJ2-7; clone size: .; CDR3 protein: CASSLAEGSEQYF; CDR3 DNA: TGTGCCAGCAGCTTAGCTGAGGGCAGCGAGCAGTACTTC